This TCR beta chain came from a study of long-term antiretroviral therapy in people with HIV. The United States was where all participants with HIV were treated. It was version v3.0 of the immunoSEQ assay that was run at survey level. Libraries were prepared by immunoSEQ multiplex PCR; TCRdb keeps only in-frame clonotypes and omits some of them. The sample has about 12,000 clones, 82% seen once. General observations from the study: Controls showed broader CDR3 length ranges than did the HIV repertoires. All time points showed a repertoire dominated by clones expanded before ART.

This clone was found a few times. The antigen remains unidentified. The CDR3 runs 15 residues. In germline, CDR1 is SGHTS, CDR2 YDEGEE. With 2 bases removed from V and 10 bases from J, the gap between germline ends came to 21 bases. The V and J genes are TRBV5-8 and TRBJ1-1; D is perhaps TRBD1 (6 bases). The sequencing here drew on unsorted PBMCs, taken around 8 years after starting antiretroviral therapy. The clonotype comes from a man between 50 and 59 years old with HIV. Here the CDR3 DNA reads TGTGCCAGCAGCTTAGCGGGGGCAACAGCCCTGGGAGCTTTCTTT. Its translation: CASSLAGATALGAFF.